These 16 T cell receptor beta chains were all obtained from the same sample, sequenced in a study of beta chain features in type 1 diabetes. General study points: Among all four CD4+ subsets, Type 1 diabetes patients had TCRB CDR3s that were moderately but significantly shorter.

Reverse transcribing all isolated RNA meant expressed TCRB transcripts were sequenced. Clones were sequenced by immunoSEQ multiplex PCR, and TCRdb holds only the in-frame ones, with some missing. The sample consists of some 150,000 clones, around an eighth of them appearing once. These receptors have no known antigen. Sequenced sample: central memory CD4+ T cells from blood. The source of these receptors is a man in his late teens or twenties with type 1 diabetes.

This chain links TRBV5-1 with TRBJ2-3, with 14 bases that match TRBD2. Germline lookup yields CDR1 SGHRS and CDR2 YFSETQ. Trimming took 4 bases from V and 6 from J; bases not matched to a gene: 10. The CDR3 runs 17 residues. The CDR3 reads CASSATSGGANADTQYF. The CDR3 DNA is TGCGCCAGCAGCGCGACTAGCGGGGGGGCCAATGCGGATACGCAGTATTTT.

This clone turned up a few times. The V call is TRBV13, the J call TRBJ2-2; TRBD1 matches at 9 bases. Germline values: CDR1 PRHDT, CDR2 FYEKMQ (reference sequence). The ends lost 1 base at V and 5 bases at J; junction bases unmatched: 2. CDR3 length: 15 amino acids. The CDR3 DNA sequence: TGTGCCAGCAGCTTAGCGGGACAGGGAACCGGGGAGCTGTTTTTT. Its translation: CASSLAGQGTGELFF.

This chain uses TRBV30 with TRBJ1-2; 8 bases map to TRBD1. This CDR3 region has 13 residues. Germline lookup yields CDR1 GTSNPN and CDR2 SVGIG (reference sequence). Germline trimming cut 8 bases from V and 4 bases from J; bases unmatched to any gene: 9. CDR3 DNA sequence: TGTGCCGAGTCAACAGGGGGAACCTATGGCTACACCTTC. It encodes CAESTGGTYGYTF.

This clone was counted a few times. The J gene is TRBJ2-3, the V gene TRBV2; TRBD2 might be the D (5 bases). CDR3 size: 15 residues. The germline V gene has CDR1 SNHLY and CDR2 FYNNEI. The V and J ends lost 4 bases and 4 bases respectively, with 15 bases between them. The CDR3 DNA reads TGTGCCAGCAGTGCCGGGTCTGCCGGGGCAGATACGCAGTATTTT. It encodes CASSAGSAGADTQYF.

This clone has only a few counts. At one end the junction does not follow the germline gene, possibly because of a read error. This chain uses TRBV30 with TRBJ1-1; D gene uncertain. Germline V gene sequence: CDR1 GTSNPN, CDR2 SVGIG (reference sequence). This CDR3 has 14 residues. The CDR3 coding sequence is TGTGCCAGGAGTGTAAAGATGATGAACACTGAAGCTTTCTTT. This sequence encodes CARSVKMMNTEAFF.

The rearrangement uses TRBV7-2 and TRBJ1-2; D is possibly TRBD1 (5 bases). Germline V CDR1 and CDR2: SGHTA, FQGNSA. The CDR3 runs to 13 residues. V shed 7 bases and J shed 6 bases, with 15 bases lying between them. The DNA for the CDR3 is TGTGCCAGCAAAACCTATCTGGGGGATGGCTACACCTTC. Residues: CASKTYLGDGYTF.

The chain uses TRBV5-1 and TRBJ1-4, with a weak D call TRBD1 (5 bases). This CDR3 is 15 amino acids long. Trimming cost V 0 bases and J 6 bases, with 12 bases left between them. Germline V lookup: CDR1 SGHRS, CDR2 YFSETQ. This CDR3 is CASSLDGGGDEKLFF. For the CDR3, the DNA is TGCGCCAGCAGCTTGGATGGGGGAGGAGATGAAAAACTGTTTTTT. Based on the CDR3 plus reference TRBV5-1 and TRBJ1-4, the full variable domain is KAGVTQTPRYLIKTRGQQVTLSCSPISGHRSVSWYQQTPGQGLQFLFEYFSETQRNKGNFPGRFSGRQFSNSRSEMNVSTLELGDSALYLCASSLDGGGDEKLFFGSGTQLSVL.

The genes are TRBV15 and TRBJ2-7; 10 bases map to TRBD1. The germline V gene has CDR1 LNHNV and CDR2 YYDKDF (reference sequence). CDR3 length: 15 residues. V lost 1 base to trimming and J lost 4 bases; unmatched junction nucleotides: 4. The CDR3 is CATSRGQGAGYEQYF. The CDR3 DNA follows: TGTGCCACCAGCAGAGGACAGGGGGCAGGTTACGAGCAGTACTTC.

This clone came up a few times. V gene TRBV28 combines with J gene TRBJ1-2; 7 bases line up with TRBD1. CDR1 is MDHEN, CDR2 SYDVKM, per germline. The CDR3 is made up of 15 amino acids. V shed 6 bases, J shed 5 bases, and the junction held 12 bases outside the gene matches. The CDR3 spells CASSPAGQRLYGYTF. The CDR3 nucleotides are TGTGCCAGCAGCCCCGCGGGACAGCGGCTTTATGGCTACACCTTC.

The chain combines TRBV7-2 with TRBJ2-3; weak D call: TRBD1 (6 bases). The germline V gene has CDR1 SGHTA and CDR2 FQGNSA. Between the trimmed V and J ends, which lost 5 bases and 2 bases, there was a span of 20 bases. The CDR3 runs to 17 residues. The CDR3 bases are TGTGCCAGCAGCAGCTCTGATAGGACAGCCTACACAGATACGCAGTATTTT. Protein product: CASSSSDRTAYTDTQYF.

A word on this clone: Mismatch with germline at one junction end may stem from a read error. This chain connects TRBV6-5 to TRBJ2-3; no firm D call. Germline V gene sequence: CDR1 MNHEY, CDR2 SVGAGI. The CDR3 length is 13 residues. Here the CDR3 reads CAISESVEGTQYF. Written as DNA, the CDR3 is TGTGCCATCAGTGAGTCTGTGGAAGGGACGCAGTATTTT.

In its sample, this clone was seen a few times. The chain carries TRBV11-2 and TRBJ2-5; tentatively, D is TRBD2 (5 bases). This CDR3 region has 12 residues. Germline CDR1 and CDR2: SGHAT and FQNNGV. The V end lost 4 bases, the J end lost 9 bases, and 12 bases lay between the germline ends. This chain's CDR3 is CASSSYLEAQYF. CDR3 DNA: TGTGCCAGCAGCTCCTATCTGGAGGCCCAGTACTTC.

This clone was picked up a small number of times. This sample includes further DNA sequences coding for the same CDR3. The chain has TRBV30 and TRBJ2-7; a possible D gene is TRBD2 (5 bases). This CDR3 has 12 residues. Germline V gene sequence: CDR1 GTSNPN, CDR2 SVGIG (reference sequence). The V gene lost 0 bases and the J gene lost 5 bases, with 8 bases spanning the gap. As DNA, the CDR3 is TGTGCCTGGAGTGTCCGAGGGAACGAGCAGTACTTC. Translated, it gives CAWSVRGNEQYF.

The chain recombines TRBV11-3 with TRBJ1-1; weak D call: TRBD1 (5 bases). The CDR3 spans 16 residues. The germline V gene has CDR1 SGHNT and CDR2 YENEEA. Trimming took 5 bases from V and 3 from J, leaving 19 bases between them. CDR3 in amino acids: CASSQGRPPGDTEAFF. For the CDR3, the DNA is TGTGCCAGCAGCCAGGGACGGCCGCCTGGGGACACTGAAGCTTTCTTT. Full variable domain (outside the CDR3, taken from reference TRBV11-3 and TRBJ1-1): EAGVVQSPRYKIIEKKQPVAFWCNPISGHNTLYWYLQNLGQGPELLIRYENEEAVDDSQLPKDRFSAERLKGVDSTLKIQPAELGDSAVYLCASSQGRPPGDTEAFFGQGTRLTVV.

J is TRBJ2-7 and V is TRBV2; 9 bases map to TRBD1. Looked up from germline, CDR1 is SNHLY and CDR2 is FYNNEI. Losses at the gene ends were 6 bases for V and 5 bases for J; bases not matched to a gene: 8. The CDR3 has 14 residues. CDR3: CASRVQGALNEQYF. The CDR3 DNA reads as TGTGCCAGCAGGGTACAGGGGGCGCTCAACGAGCAGTACTTC.

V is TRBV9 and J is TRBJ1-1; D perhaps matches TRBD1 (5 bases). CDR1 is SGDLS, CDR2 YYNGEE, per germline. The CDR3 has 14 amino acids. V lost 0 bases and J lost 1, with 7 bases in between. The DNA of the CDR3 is TGTGCCAGCAGCGTAGGAGGGGCGAACACTGAAGCTTTCTTT. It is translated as CASSVGGANTEAFF.